Sequencing of this T cell receptor (beta chain) was carried out in a study of beta chain features in type 1 diabetes. Study-wide points: For Type 1 diabetes patients, all four CD4+ subsets carried TCRB CDR3s that were moderately but significantly shorter. The question of HLA type influencing TCRB rearrangement was one that remained unresolved here. Comparison showed that naive, central memory and Treg TCRB repertoires appeared more similar among patients than among healthy donors.

V lost 6 bases and J lost 2, with 16 bases in between. The CDR3 extends over 15 amino acids. Germline V gene sequence: CDR1 SGHTA, CDR2 FQGTGA. Concerning this clone itself: Its cognate antigen is unknown.

Expressed TCRB transcripts were sequenced because the entire RNA isolate underwent reverse transcription. The table came from immunoSEQ multiplex PCR; TCRdb's copy has only in-frame clones and leaves some out. This table has 680,000 or so clones, roughly a sixth appearing once. The specimen was naive CD4+ T cells from blood. This TCR came from a man aged 18 to 30 in good health. This chain links TRBV7-3 with TRBJ2-5; TRBD1 might be the D (6 bases). The CDR3, as DNA: TGTGCCAGCAGTTCTCAGGGGTGGTGGCAAGAGACCCAGTACTTC. Protein sequence: CASSSQGWWQETQYF.